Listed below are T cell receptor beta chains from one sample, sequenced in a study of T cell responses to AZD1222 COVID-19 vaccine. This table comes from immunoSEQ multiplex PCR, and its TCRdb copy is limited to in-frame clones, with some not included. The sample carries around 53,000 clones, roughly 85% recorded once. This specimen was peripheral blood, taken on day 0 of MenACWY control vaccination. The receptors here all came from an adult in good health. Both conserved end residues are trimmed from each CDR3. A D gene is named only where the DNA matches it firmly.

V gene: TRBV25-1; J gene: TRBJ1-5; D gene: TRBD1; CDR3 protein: ASSETGFNQPQH
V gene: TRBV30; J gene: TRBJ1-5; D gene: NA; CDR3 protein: AWSQLGGNQPQH
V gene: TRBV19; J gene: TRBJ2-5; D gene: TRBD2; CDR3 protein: ASSGSGRIQETQY
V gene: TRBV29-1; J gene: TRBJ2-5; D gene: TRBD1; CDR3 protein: SIDRGTVETQY
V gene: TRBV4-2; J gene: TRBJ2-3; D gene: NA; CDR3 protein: ASSQAARMTSTDTQY
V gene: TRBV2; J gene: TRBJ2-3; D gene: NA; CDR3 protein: ASSEQGVTDTQY
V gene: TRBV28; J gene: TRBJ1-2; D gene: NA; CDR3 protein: ASSLGFDRIRSNYGYT
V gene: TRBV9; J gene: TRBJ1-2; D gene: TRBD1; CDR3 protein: ASSGPGGEVGYT
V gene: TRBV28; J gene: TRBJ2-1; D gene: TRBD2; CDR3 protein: ASRRGGTSGREQF
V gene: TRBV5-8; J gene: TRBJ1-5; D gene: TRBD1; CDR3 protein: ASSLGTGYRQPQH
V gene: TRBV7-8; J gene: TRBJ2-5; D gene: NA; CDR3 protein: ASSKTTGRQPQETQY
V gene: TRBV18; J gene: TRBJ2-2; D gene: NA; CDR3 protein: ASSPATPTGELF
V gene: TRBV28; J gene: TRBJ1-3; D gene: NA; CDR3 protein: ASHPGGVSSGNTIY
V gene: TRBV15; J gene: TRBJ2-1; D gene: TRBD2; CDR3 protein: ATSRGTSGSIRNEQF
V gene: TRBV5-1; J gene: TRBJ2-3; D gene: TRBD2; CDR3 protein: ASTTSGTSTDTQY
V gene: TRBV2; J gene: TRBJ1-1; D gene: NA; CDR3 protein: ASSEAPGREAF
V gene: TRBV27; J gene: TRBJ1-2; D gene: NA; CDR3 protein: ASSLAGANYGYT
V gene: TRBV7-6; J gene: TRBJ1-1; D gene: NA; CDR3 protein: ASSSRQAQNTEAF
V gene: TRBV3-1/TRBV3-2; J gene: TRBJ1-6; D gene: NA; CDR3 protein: ASSQERGWVNSPLH
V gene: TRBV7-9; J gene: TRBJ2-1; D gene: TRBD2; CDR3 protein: ASSYGLASDEQF
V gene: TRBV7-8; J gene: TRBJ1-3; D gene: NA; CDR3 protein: ASSARQIRSGNTIY
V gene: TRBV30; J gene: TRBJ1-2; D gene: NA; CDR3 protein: AWTAGSYGYT
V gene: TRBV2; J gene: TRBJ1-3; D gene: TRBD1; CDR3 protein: ASSERTGAGNTIY
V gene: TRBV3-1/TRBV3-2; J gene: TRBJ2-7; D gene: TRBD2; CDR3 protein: ATHSGLAGGPGYEQY
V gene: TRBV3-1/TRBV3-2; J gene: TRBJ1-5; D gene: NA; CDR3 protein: ASSQDARSRAQH
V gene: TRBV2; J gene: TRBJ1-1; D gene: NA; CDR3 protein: ASSVAVQEAF
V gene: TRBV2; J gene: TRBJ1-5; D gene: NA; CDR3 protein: ASSRESAQPQH
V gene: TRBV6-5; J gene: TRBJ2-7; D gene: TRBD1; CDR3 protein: ASSSRQGHEQY
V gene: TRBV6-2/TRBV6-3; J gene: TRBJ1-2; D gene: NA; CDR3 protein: ASSYSRDRIGNGYT
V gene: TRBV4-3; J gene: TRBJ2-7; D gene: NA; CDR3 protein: ASSQDAGRGQQY
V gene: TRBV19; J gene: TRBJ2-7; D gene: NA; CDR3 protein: ASSPYPSYESYEQY
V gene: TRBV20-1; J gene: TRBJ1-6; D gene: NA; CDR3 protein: SASRTEINSPLH
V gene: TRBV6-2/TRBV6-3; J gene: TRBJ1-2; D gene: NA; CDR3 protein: ASSPLNYGYT
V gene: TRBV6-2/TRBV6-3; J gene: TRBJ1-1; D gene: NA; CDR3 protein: ASSYVAGFTEAF
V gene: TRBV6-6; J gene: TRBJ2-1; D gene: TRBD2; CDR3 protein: ASSRQGTSGFYNEQF
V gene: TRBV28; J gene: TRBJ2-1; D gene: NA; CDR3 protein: ASKNPDLLNEQF
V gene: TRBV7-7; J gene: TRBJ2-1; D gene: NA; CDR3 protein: ASSLAAPPLGEQF